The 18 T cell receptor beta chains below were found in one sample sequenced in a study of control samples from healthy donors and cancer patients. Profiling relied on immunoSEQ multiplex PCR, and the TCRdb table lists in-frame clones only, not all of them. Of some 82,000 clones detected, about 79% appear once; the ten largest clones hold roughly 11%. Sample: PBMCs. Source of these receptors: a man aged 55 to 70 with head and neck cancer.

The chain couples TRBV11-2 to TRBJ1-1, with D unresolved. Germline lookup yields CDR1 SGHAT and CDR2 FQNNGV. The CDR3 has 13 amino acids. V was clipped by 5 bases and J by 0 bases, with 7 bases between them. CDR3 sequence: CASSPQLNTEAFF. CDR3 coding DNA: TGTGCCAGCAGCCCCCAACTGAACACTGAAGCTTTCTTT. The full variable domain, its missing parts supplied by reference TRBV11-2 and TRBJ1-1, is EAGVAQSPRYKIIEKRQSVAFWCNPISGHATLYWYQQILGQGPKLLIQFQNNGVVDDSQLPKDRFSAERLKGVDSTLKIQPAKLEDSAVYLCASSPQLNTEAFFGQGTRLTVV.

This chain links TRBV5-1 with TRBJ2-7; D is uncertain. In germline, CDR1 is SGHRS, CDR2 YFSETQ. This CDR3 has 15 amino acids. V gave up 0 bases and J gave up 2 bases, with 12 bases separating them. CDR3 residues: CASSLAVAGPYEQYF. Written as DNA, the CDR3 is TGCGCCAGCAGCTTGGCGGTGGCAGGACCCTACGAGCAGTACTTC. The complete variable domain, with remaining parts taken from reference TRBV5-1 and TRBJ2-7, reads KAGVTQTPRYLIKTRGQQVTLSCSPISGHRSVSWYQQTPGQGLQFLFEYFSETQRNKGNFPGRFSGRQFSNSRSEMNVSTLELGDSALYLCASSLAVAGPYEQYFGPGTRLTVT.

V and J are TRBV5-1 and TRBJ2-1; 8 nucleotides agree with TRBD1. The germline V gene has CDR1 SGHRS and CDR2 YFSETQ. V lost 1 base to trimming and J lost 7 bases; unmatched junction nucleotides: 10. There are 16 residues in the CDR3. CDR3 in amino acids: CASSLTSRGPRNEQFF. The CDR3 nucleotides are TGCGCCAGCAGCTTGACCAGCAGGGGGCCTCGAAATGAGCAGTTCTTC.

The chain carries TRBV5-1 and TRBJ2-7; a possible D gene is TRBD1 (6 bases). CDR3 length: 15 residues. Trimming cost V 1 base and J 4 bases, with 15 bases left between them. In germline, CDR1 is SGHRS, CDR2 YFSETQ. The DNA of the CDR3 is TGCGCCAGCAGCTTGTGGTTGGGGGCTGGGTACGAGCAGTACTTC. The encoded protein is CASSLWLGAGYEQYF.

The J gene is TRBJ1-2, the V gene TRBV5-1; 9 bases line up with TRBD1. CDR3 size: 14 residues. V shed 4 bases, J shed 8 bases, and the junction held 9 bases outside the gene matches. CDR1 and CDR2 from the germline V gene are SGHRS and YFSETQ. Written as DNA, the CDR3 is TGCGCCAGCAGCCTGACGGGACAGGGACACGGCTACACCTTC. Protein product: CASSLTGQGHGYTF.

The CDR3 DNA sequence: TGTGCCAGCAGCTTTGGTCCGACGAACACCGGGGAGCTGTTTTTT. Translating gives CASSFGPTNTGELFF. The V gene is TRBV7-8, the J gene TRBJ2-2; D not certain. Germline CDR1 and CDR2: SGHVS and FQNEAQ. V was clipped by 3 bases and J by 0 bases, with 8 bases between them. CDR3 length equals 15 residues.

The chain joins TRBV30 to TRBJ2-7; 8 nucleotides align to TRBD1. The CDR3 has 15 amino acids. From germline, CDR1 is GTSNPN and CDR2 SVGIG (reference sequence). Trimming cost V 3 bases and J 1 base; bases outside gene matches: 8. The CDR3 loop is CAWSHLDRESYEQYF. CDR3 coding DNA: TGTGCCTGGAGCCACTTGGACAGGGAGTCCTACGAGCAGTACTTC. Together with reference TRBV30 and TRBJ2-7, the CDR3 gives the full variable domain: SQTIHQWPATLVQPVGSPLSLECTVEGTSNPNLYWYRQAAGRGLQLLFYSVGIGQISSEVPQNLSASRPQDRQFILSSKKLLLSDSGFYLCAWSHLDRESYEQYFGPGTRLTVT.

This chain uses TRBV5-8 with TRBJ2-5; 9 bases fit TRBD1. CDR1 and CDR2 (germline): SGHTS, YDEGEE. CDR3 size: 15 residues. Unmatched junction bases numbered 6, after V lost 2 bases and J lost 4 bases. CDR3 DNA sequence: TGTGCCAGCAGCTTACAGGGGGCACTGGTAGAGACCCAGTACTTC. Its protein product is CASSLQGALVETQYF.

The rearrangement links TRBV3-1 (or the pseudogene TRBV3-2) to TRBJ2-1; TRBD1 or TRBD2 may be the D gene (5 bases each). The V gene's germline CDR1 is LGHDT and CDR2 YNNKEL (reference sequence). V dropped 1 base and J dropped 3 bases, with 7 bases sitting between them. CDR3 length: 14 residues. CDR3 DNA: TGTGCCAGCAGCCAAGTGGGGGACTACAATGAGCAGTTCTTC. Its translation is CASSQVGDYNEQFF.

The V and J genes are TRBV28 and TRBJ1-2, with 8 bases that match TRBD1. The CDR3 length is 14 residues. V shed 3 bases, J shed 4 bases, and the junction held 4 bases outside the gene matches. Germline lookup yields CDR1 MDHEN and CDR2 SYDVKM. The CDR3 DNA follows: TGTGCCAGCAGTTTGGACAGGGTCCCCTATGGCTACACCTTC. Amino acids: CASSLDRVPYGYTF.

The CDR3 reads CSVTDRSVTEAFF. DNA for the CDR3: TGCAGCGTTACGGACCGTTCGGTCACTGAAGCTTTCTTT. This chain connects TRBV29-1 to TRBJ1-1; D is unresolved. This CDR3 is 13 amino acids long. Germline CDR1 is SQVTM and CDR2 is ANQGSEA. V was trimmed by 5 bases and J by 4 bases, leaving 14 bases between them.

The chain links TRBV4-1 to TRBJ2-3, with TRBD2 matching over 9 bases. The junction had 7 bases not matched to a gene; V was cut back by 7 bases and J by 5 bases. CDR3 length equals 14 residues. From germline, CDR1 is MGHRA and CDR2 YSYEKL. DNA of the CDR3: TGCGCCAGCACGGTACTAGCGGGTCAAGATACGCAGTATTTT. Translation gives CASTVLAGQDTQYF.

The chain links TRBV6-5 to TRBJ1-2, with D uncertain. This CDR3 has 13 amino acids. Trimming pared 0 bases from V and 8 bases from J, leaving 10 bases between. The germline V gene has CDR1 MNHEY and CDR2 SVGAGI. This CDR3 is CASSYSRTEGYTF. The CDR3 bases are TGTGCCAGCAGTTACTCAAGGACTGAGGGCTACACCTTC.

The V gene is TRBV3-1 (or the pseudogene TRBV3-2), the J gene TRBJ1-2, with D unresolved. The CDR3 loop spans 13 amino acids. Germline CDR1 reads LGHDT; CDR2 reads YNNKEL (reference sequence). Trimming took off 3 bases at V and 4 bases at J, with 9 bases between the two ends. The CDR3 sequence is CASSHSGSYGYTF. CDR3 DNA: TGTGCCAGCAGCCATAGCGGGAGCTATGGCTACACCTTC.

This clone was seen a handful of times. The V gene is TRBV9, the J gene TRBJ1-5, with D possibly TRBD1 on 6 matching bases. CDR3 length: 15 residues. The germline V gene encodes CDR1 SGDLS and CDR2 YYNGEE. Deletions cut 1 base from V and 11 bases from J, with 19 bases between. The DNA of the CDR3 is TGTGCCAGCAGCGTAAGTCAGGGGCTTGGTGCGTCCCAGCATTTT. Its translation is CASSVSQGLGASQHF.

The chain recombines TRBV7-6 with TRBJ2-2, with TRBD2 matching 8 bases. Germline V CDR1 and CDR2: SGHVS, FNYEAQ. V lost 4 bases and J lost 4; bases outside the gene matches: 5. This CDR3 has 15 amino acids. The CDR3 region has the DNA TGTGCCAGCAGCTCGGGACTAGGAGGCACCGGGGAGCTGTTTTTT. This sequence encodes CASSSGLGGTGELFF.

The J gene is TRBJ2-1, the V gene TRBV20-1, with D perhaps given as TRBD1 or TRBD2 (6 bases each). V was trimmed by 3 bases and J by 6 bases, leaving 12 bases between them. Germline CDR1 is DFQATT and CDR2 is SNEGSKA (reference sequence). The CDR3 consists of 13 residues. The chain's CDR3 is CSASRGLGNEQFF. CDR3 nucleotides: TGCAGTGCTAGTCGGGGGCTTGGCAATGAGCAGTTCTTC.

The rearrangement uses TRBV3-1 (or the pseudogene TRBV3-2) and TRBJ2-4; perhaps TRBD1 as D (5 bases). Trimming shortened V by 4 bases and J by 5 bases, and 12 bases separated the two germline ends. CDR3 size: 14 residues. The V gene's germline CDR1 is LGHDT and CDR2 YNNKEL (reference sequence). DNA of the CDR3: TGTGCCAGCAGCCTGGAAGGGGTCCAAAACATTCAGTACTTC. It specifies CASSLEGVQNIQYF.